These 24 T cell receptor beta chains share one sample of origin, sequenced in a study of blood T cell repertoires in COVID-19. Produced via immunoSEQ multiplex PCR; TCRdb's table is partial and in-frame only. The sample yields around 240,000 clones, approximately 85% seen once. The sequencing sample was made of PBMCs or T cells enriched from blood (not recorded which). These receptors came from a woman aged 50 to 65 who had recovered from COVID-19.

This clone was picked up a small number of times. The V and J genes are TRBV11-2 and TRBJ1-1; a weak D match, TRBD1 (6 bases). Per the germline V gene, CDR1 is SGHAT and CDR2 is FQNNGV. The CDR3 contains 15 residues. The V and J ends lost 3 bases and 2 bases respectively, with 13 bases between them. This chain's CDR3 is CASSFFGQSNTEAFF. CDR3 DNA sequence: TGTGCCAGCAGCTTTTTTGGACAGAGCAACACTGAAGCTTTCTTT.

This clone occurred once. The chain has TRBV11-3 and TRBJ1-2, with 8 bases identical to TRBD1. After removal of 0 bases from V and 5 bases from J, the junction contained 11 bases not matched to a gene. In germline, CDR1 is SGHNT, CDR2 YENEEA. This CDR3 has 17 amino acids. The CDR3 is CASSLEGRAGGRYGYTF. The CDR3 DNA is TGTGCCAGCAGCTTAGAGGGTCGGGCAGGGGGCAGGTATGGCTACACCTTC.

Here the CDR3 DNA reads TGTGCCAGCAGTCGGACAGTCCACGGCTACACCTTC. Protein sequence: CASSRTVHGYTF. The chain links TRBV3-1 (or the pseudogene TRBV3-2) to TRBJ1-2, with D possibly TRBD1 on 6 matching bases. The CDR3 runs to 12 residues. Per germline, CDR1 LGHDT and CDR2 YNNKEL (reference sequence). Trimming cost V 6 bases and J 8 bases, with 13 bases left between them.

V and J are TRBV27 and TRBJ1-6; D is unresolved. This CDR3 has 19 residues. V lost 3 bases to trimming and J lost 0 bases, with 18 bases between them. In germline, CDR1 is MNHEY, CDR2 SMNVEV (reference sequence). The CDR3 spells CASSLGGLGWSSYNSPLHF. The CDR3, as DNA: TGTGCCAGCAGTTTGGGAGGTTTGGGTTGGAGCTCCTATAATTCACCCCTCCACTTT.

The J gene is TRBJ1-3, the V gene TRBV30, with a weak D call TRBD1 (6 bases). Trimming removed 3 bases at V and 0 bases at J, with 9 bases between. The CDR3 has 14 amino acids. Germline V lookup: CDR1 GTSNPN, CDR2 SVGIG (reference sequence). The CDR3 spells CAWRGTSSGNTIYF. In DNA, the CDR3 is TGTGCCTGGAGAGGGACATCCTCTGGAAACACCATATATTTT.

The CDR3: CASSLGHLSYEQYF. The DNA of the CDR3 is TGTGCCAGCAGCTTAGGGCACCTATCCTACGAGCAGTACTTC. The chain recombines TRBV13 with TRBJ2-7, with D hard to call. The ends were cut back, 0 bases at V and 1 base at J, with 7 bases in the middle. The CDR3 contains 14 residues. Germline CDR1 reads PRHDT; CDR2 reads FYEKMQ (reference sequence).

The chain has TRBV7-9 and TRBJ1-1; TRBD1 is a possible D gene (6 bases). This CDR3 spans 13 amino acids. Germline lookup yields CDR1 SEHNR and CDR2 FQNEAQ (reference sequence). Trimming pared 1 base from V and 7 bases from J, leaving 10 bases between. CDR3 in DNA: TGTGCCAGCAGCTTAGTCGGACAGTTTGAAGCTTTCTTT. Encoded protein: CASSLVGQFEAFF.

This chain links TRBV28 with TRBJ1-6; D is unclear. The V gene's germline CDR1 is MDHEN and CDR2 SYDVKM. V gave up 6 bases and J gave up 7 bases, with 19 bases separating them. The CDR3 loop spans 16 amino acids. In nucleotides, the CDR3 is TGTGCCAGCAGCTCCCCGAGCCGGGGTCCCAATTCACCCCTCCACTTT. This sequence encodes CASSSPSRGPNSPLHF.

The chain carries TRBV6-5 and TRBJ1-5; 7 bases fit TRBD1. V lost 6 bases and J lost 5; bases outside the gene matches: 7. CDR3 length: 14 residues. Looked up from germline, CDR1 is MNHEY and CDR2 is SVGAGI. CDR3 loop: CASSNRGSHQPQHF. CDR3 DNA: TGTGCCAGCAGCAACAGGGGCTCCCATCAGCCCCAGCATTTT.

The genes are TRBV7-3 and TRBJ1-2; 9 bases are shared with TRBD1. Germline V gives CDR1 SGHTA, CDR2 FQGTGA. The J segment lost 4 bases and the V segment lost 4 bases, leaving 1 base of the junction unmatched. The CDR3 length is 13 residues. CDR3 nucleotide sequence: TGTGCCAGCAGCTCGACAGGGGGCTATGGCTACACCTTC. It encodes CASSSTGGYGYTF.

Remarks on this clone: Additional DNA sequences in this sample encode the identical CDR3. J is TRBJ2-7 and V is TRBV9, with D possibly matching TRBD1 (6 bases). The CDR3 extends over 14 amino acids. V was cut by 2 bases and J by 4 bases, with 13 bases left in between. The germline gives CDR1 SGDLS, CDR2 YYNGEE. The CDR3 DNA is TGTGCCAGCAGCGTGGGACAATCTTCTTACGAGCAGTACTTC. Its protein product is CASSVGQSSYEQYF.

The chain links TRBV19 to TRBJ1-3; 11 bases line up with TRBD1. Per the germline V gene, CDR1 is LNHDA and CDR2 is SQIVND (reference sequence). CDR3 length equals 18 residues. V was clipped by 1 base and J by 1 base; unmatched bases: 6. CDR3 in amino acids: CASSIVRTGGDSGNTIYF. The CDR3 bases are TGTGCCAGTAGTATAGTCCGGACAGGGGGCGATTCTGGAAACACCATATATTTT.

The chain combines TRBV28 with TRBJ1-2; 10 bases are a match to TRBD1. This CDR3 has 15 amino acids. The germline CDR1 and CDR2 sequences are MDHEN and SYDVKM. V lost 6 bases, J lost 4 bases, and 8 bases stayed unmatched. CDR3 sequence (DNA): TGTGCCAGCAGCTTGAGGACAGGGGGGGCCTATGGCTACACCTTC. It yields the protein CASSLRTGGAYGYTF.

In its sample, this clone was seen a few times. V and J are TRBV30 and TRBJ1-2, with 7 bases that match TRBD1. From germline, CDR1 is GTSNPN and CDR2 SVGIG (reference sequence). This CDR3 is built from 14 residues. The J segment lost 8 bases and the V segment lost 0 bases, leaving 9 bases of the junction unmatched. This CDR3 reads CAWSVVAAGGGYTF. CDR3 DNA: TGTGCCTGGAGTGTAGTCGCGGCAGGGGGGGGCTACACCTTC.

This chain connects TRBV7-8 to TRBJ2-1; 7 positions agree with TRBD2. Trimming took 4 bases from V and 12 from J; bases not matched to a gene: 18. This CDR3 has 16 amino acids. Per the germline V gene, CDR1 is SGHVS and CDR2 is FQNEAQ. The CDR3 DNA sequence: TGTGCCAGCAGCTCGAAGGTGACTTTAGCGGGCTTTGGGCAGTTCTTC. It is translated as CASSSKVTLAGFGQFF.

The chain links TRBV7-9 to TRBJ2-7; the D is unclear. Germline CDR1 and CDR2: SEHNR and FQNEAQ (reference sequence). With 3 bases removed from V and 5 bases from J, the gap between germline ends came to 20 bases. There are 16 residues in the CDR3. In DNA form, the CDR3 reads TGTGCCAGCAGCTTGACACCTCCTCCGCCCCTTGACGAGCAGTACTTC. As protein: CASSLTPPPPLDEQYF.

This clone occurred a few times. The chain recombines TRBV18 with TRBJ2-7; D may be TRBD2 (6 bases). There are 15 residues in the CDR3. Trimming stripped 2 bases from V and 6 bases from J, with 17 bases between. Germline CDR1 reads KGHSH; CDR2 reads LQKENI. The CDR3 is CASSPEVILGGEQYF. The CDR3 DNA reads as TGTGCCAGCTCACCAGAAGTAATATTGGGGGGCGAGCAGTACTTC.

The rearrangement uses TRBV7-2 and TRBJ1-3; 7 bases are shared with TRBD1. CDR3 length equals 19 residues. V trimming: 1 base; J trimming: 0 bases; junction bases outside the gene matches: 12. Germline V gene data show CDR1 as SGHTA and CDR2 as FQGNSA. The CDR3 DNA sequence: TGTGCCAGCAGCTTAGGACAGGGTTCAAGTTCCATCTCTGGAAACACCATATATTTT. Its translation: CASSLGQGSSSISGNTIYF.

This clone is a singleton in its sample. The V and J genes are TRBV3-1 (or the pseudogene TRBV3-2) and TRBJ2-7; 7 nucleotides match TRBD2. Germline-derived CDR1 and CDR2 are LGHDT and YNNKEL (reference sequence). This CDR3 spans 13 amino acids. After removal of 6 bases from V and 5 bases from J, the junction contained 7 bases not matched to a gene. The CDR3 sequence is CASRRGLVDEQYF. The CDR3 DNA sequence: TGTGCCAGCAGGCGGGGGTTAGTGGACGAGCAGTACTTC.

CDR3 in DNA: TGTGCCATCAGAACAGGGGCCGTAGATACGCAGTATTTT. Protein: CAIRTGAVDTQYF. The V gene is TRBV10-3, the J gene TRBJ2-3, with 7 positions matching TRBD1. After removal of 6 bases from V and 5 bases from J, the junction contained 5 bases not matched to a gene. The CDR3 totals 13 residues. In germline, CDR1 is ENHRY, CDR2 SYGVKD.

The chain carries TRBV6-5 and TRBJ1-1; TRBD1 agrees at 10 bases. Germline V gene sequence: CDR1 MNHEY, CDR2 SVGAGI. CDR3 length equals 14 residues. With 6 bases clipped from V and 0 bases from J, the junction kept 1 base outside the gene matches. For the CDR3, the DNA is TGTGCCAGCAGGACAGGGGGCGTGAACACTGAAGCTTTCTTT. As protein: CASRTGGVNTEAFF.

A remark on this clone: This same CDR3 is encoded by further DNA sequences in the sample. This chain joins TRBV9 and TRBJ2-1; 7 bases fit TRBD2. Per the germline V gene, CDR1 is SGDLS and CDR2 is YYNGEE. The CDR3 runs to 15 residues. Germline trimming cut 0 bases from V and 7 bases from J; bases unmatched to any gene: 7. The CDR3: CASSVGGGPGNEQFF. In DNA, the CDR3 is TGTGCCAGCAGCGTAGGGGGAGGGCCTGGGAATGAGCAGTTCTTC.

This clone has a count of ten or more. The rearrangement links TRBV6-1 to TRBJ1-2; possible D gene TRBD1, 6 bases. Germline V gene lookup returns CDR1 MNHNS and CDR2 SASEGT. The CDR3 runs 14 residues. V was pared by 1 base and J by 6 bases, with 12 bases between. The CDR3 spells CASSEGNQGNGYTF. Written as DNA, the CDR3 is TGTGCCAGCAGTGAAGGTAACCAGGGGAATGGCTACACCTTC.

The rearrangement uses TRBV12-5 and TRBJ2-2; D is unclear. This CDR3 region has 12 residues. Trimming left V 6 bases short and J 8 bases short, with 10 bases between. The V gene's germline CDR1 is LGHNT and CDR2 FRNRAP. This CDR3 is CASGIESGELFF. CDR3 sequence (DNA): TGTGCTAGTGGAATAGAATCTGGGGAGCTGTTTTTT.